The rows below give T cell receptor beta chains drawn from one sample of a study of CD8+CD57+ T cells in acquired aplastic anemia. TCRdb fed the reads into MiXCR, producing one record per CDR3 protein. This sample has approximately 98,000 distinct CDR3 sequences; roughly two thirds occur once, and the top ten carry around three fifths. The sequencing sample was made of sorted CD4+, CD8+, or CD8+CD57+ T cells (not recorded which) from PBMCs. These receptors were obtained from a human donor with aplastic anemia. Each CDR3 is given without its conserved first and last residue. The order of the fields is CDR3 length, J gene, V gene, CDR3 protein.

len: 12
j_gene: TRBJ1-2
v_gene: TRBV19
CDR3aa: ASSLSLGNYGYT

len: 11
j_gene: TRBJ2-2
v_gene: TRBV12-3/TRBV12-4
CDR3aa: ASSFSLTGELF

len: 10
j_gene: TRBJ2-3
v_gene: TRBV7-3
CDR3aa: ASSLALDTQY

len: 13
j_gene: TRBJ2-3
v_gene: TRBV20-1
CDR3aa: SARDYGPHGDTQY

len: 13
j_gene: TRBJ1-1
v_gene: TRBV29-1
CDR3aa: SVFWRLQGNTEAF

len: 9
j_gene: TRBJ1-2
v_gene: TRBV20-1
CDR3aa: SAKRNNGYT

len: 14
j_gene: TRBJ1-3
v_gene: TRBV6-1
CDR3aa: ASRNPRGGDGNTIY

len: 14
j_gene: TRBJ2-7
v_gene: TRBV24-1
CDR3aa: ATSDPGTSGTYEQY

len: 12
j_gene: TRBJ2-7
v_gene: TRBV29-1
CDR3aa: SVAGGDGTYEQY

len: 16
j_gene: TRBJ1-4
v_gene: TRBV20-1
CDR3aa: SARDLKGGGVLREKLF

len: 11
j_gene: TRBJ2-7
v_gene: TRBV29-1
CDR3aa: SVKTGDSGEQY

len: 12
j_gene: TRBJ2-7
v_gene: TRBV12-3/TRBV12-4
CDR3aa: ASSLDGTPTQQY

len: 14
j_gene: TRBJ1-3
v_gene: TRBV19
CDR3aa: ASSGQGIVSGNTIY

len: 13
j_gene: TRBJ2-2
v_gene: TRBV7-8
CDR3aa: ASSLGWGSGGELF

len: 11
j_gene: TRBJ1-5
v_gene: TRBV20-1
CDR3aa: SARATSGQPQH

len: 11
j_gene: TRBJ1-1
v_gene: TRBV7-9
CDR3aa: ASSSLPTGWAF

len: 11
j_gene: TRBJ1-1
v_gene: TRBV10-3
CDR3aa: AMGEGMNTEAF

len: 11
j_gene: TRBJ1-2
v_gene: TRBV5-8
CDR3aa: ASSWTFEGGYT

len: 8
j_gene: TRBJ2-1
v_gene: TRBV20-1
CDR3aa: SASQNEQF

len: 14
j_gene: TRBJ2-7
v_gene: TRBV9
CDR3aa: ASSVATGTVFDEQY

len: 14
j_gene: TRBJ2-1
v_gene: TRBV7-3
CDR3aa: ASSFRATRGTNEQF

len: 11
j_gene: TRBJ2-5
v_gene: TRBV10-3
CDR3aa: AIRGQGQETQY

len: 13
j_gene: TRBJ1-1
v_gene: TRBV2
CDR3aa: ASSQDRGTNTEAF

len: 13
j_gene: TRBJ2-1
v_gene: TRBV20-1
CDR3aa: SARDPGSPHNEQF

len: 14
j_gene: TRBJ2-7
v_gene: TRBV20-1
CDR3aa: SARDPLASGGYEQY

len: 9
j_gene: TRBJ2-7
v_gene: TRBV13
CDR3aa: ASSFRYEQY

len: 13
j_gene: TRBJ2-5
v_gene: TRBV6-1
CDR3aa: ASSQTGGGPETQY

len: 13
j_gene: TRBJ1-6
v_gene: TRBV14
CDR3aa: ASSQVQGNNSPLH

len: 13
j_gene: TRBJ2-7
v_gene: TRBV19
CDR3aa: ASSTAGLSSYEQY

len: 10
j_gene: TRBJ2-5
v_gene: TRBV19
CDR3aa: ASEQGGGTQY

len: 12
j_gene: TRBJ2-7
v_gene: TRBV11-2
CDR3aa: ASSLDRASGEQY

len: 12
j_gene: TRBJ2-6
v_gene: TRBV20-1
CDR3aa: SGSGGAGANVLT

len: 14
j_gene: TRBJ2-3
v_gene: TRBV20-1
CDR3aa: SARAGSTSSTDTQY

len: 19
j_gene: TRBJ1-1
v_gene: TRBV19
CDR3aa: ASRGWGDRGQGGPLNTEAF

len: 12
j_gene: TRBJ2-1
v_gene: TRBV19
CDR3aa: ASSIRGIGNEQF

len: 13
j_gene: TRBJ1-2
v_gene: TRBV10-3
CDR3aa: AISDGRQGAGGYT

len: 10
j_gene: TRBJ1-2
v_gene: TRBV20-1
CDR3aa: SASPMGSGYT

len: 9
j_gene: TRBJ1-1
v_gene: TRBV5-5
CDR3aa: ASSLGVEAF

len: 13
j_gene: TRBJ2-3
v_gene: TRBV2
CDR3aa: ASSEKGASTDTQY